These 3 T cell receptor beta chains came from one sample sequenced in a study of T-cell memory formation after mild COVID-19. In TCRdb, the 5' RACE reads were re-called with MiXCR into one record per CDR3 protein. The sample holds 100,000 to 120,000 distinct CDR3 sequences, 20% to 25% seen once. Sequenced material: PBMCs or a T cell subset sorted from them (not recorded which). The receptors shown here come from a man between 18 and 35 years old who had mild COVID-19 (a few samples of this study predate the infection). Cell type and time point are not known.

This clonotype was found a few times. The rearrangement joins TRBV6-1 to TRBJ2-3, with D perhaps TRBD2 (5 bases). Trimming shortened V by 3 bases and J by 2 bases, and 15 bases separated the two germline ends. Germline V lookup: CDR1 MNHNS, CDR2 SASEGT. The CDR3 has 16 amino acids. The CDR3 nucleotides are TGTGCCAGCAGTGATGGGTCGGCTAGCCCCACAGATACGCAGTATTTT. Residues: CASSDGSASPTDTQYF.

The rearrangement joins TRBV12-3 or TRBV12-4 to TRBJ1-2; perhaps TRBD1 as D (5 bases). The CDR3 contains 16 residues. With 3 bases removed from V and 4 bases from J, the gap between germline ends came to 18 bases. Here the CDR3 reads CASSFAREGSGYGYTF. DNA of the CDR3: TGTGCCAGCAGTTTTGCCAGGGAAGGTAGTGGCTATGGCTACACCTTC.

V gene TRBV3-1 combines with J gene TRBJ2-5; tentative D call: TRBD2 (7 bases). In germline, CDR1 is LGHDT, CDR2 YNNKEL (reference sequence). V dropped 0 bases and J dropped 1 base, with 12 bases sitting between them. The CDR3 runs 16 residues. The CDR3 DNA reads TGTGCCAGCAGCCAAGATCTAGGGGGGGCCCAAGAGACCCAGTACTTC. It is translated as CASSQDLGGAQETQYF.